This TCR beta chain comes out of a study of cytomegalovirus exposure and HLA in healthy donors. Comments on this clone: A read error may produce the germline difference seen at one junction end.

Primers: 60 Vbeta forward and 13 Jbeta reverse. Produced via immunoSEQ multiplex PCR; TCRdb's table is partial and in-frame only. In the table there are roughly 200,000 clones, about 13% of which are singletons. This CDR3 has 13 amino acids. Germline V gene lookup returns CDR1 LGHNA and CDR2 YNFKEQ. The sample was PBMCs. The source of this sequence is a man in his forties or fifties in good health and CMV-seropositive. V gene TRBV4-2 combines with J gene TRBJ1-3; TRBD1 might be the D (6 bases). The CDR3 region is CASSQDTGTPLGF. Here the CDR3 DNA reads TGTGCCAGCAGCCAAGATACCGGGACACCTCTTGGATTT.